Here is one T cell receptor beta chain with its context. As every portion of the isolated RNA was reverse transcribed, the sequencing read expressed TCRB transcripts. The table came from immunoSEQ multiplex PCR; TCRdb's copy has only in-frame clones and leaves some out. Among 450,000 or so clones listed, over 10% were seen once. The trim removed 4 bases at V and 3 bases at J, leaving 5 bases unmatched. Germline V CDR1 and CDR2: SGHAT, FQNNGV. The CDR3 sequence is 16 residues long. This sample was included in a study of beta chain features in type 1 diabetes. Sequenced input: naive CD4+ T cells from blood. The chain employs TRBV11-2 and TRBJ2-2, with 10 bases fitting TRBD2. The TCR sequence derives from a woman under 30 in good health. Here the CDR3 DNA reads TGTGCCAGCAGCTCCCTAGCGGGGGCGTACACCGGGGAGCTGTTTTTT. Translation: CASSSLAGAYTGELFF. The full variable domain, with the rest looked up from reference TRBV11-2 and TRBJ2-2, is EAGVAQSPRYKIIEKRQSVAFWCNPISGHATLYWYQQILGQGPKLLIQFQNNGVVDDSQLPKDRFSAERLKGVDSTLKIQPAKLEDSAVYLCASSSLAGAYTGELFFGEGSRLTVL.